This passage covers 5 T cell receptor beta chains from one sample sequenced in a study of blood T cell repertoires in COVID-19. This table comes from immunoSEQ multiplex PCR, and its TCRdb copy is limited to in-frame clones, with some not included. The table has 130,000 or so clones, roughly 90% seen once. Material for sequencing was peripheral blood. The receptor source for this set is a man aged 50 or older with active or convalescent COVID-19.

The chain couples TRBV7-2 to TRBJ2-1; D is undetermined. The germline CDR1 and CDR2 sequences are SGHTA and FQGNSA. The CDR3 spans 13 residues. Trimming took off 5 bases at V and 7 bases at J, with 12 bases between the two ends. The CDR3 loop reads CASSPATVNEQFF. For the CDR3, the DNA is TGTGCCAGCAGCCCGGCGACTGTGAATGAGCAGTTCTTC. Full variable domain (outside the CDR3, taken from reference TRBV7-2 and TRBJ2-1): GAGVSQSPSNKVTEKGKDVELRCDPISGHTALYWYRQSLGQGLEFLIYFQGNSAPDKSGLPSDRFSAERTGGSVSTLTIQRTQQEDSAVYLCASSPATVNEQFFGPGTRLTVL.

The chain couples TRBV28 to TRBJ1-1; D is unclear. The length of the CDR3 is 17 residues. V was trimmed by 5 bases and J by 9 bases, leaving 28 bases between them. Germline CDR1 is MDHEN and CDR2 is SYDVKM. The CDR3 DNA follows: TGTGCCAGCAGTAGTTTAGGTCAGGTGTCGAGGGCAGACCAAGCTTTCTTT. Residues: CASSSLGQVSRADQAFF.

The chain has TRBV18 and TRBJ2-3, with 9 bases lining up with TRBD2. The CDR3 covers 18 residues. J gave up 0 bases and V 3 bases, and 10 bases lay outside the gene matches. From germline, CDR1 is KGHSH and CDR2 LQKENI. Here the CDR3 DNA reads TGTGCCAGCTCACCTCAGCGGGAGGTAGAGTATAGCACAGATACGCAGTATTTT. This encodes CASSPQREVEYSTDTQYF. Based on the CDR3 plus reference TRBV18 and TRBJ2-3, the full variable domain is NAGVMQNPRHLVRRRGQEARLRCSPMKGHSHVYWYRQLPEEGLKFMVYLQKENIIDESGMPKERFSAEFPKEGPSILRIQQVVRGDSAAYFCASSPQREVEYSTDTQYFGPGTRLTVL.

The chain combines TRBV12-5 with TRBJ1-5, with D uncertain. CDR1 is LGHNT and CDR2 is FRNRAP in the germline V gene. Trimming cost V 2 bases and J 7 bases, with 9 bases left between them. The length of the CDR3 is 13 residues. This chain's CDR3 is CASGLRPEQPQHF. CDR3 bases: TGTGCTAGTGGTTTGAGACCGGAGCAGCCCCAGCATTTT.

The rearrangement links TRBV29-1 to TRBJ1-4; 11 bases agree with TRBD1. The V gene end was trimmed by 5 bases and the J gene end by 7 bases; junction bases not matched to a gene: 12. The CDR3 extends over 16 amino acids. The germline CDR1 and CDR2 sequences are SQVTM and ANQGSEA. CDR3 protein: CSVRAGTGGISEKLFF. The CDR3 nucleotides are TGCAGCGTTCGTGCCGGGACAGGGGGGATAAGTGAAAAACTGTTTTTT.